These 12 T cell receptor beta chains were all obtained from the same sample, sequenced in a study of identifying expanded T cells in peripheral blood. The method was immunoSEQ multiplex PCR; TCRdb's version includes in-frame clones alone and lacks a portion of them. The repertoire includes over 45,000 clones, about four fifths of them detected once, and over 15% sits in the top ten. The sample taken for sequencing was blood. All receptors derive from a person between 18 and 75 years old in good health.

The chain has TRBV29-1 and TRBJ1-2; D gene ambiguous. V was shortened by 7 bases and J by 8 bases, with 23 bases between the two germline ends. The V gene's germline CDR1 is SQVTM and CDR2 ANQGSEA. The CDR3 is 14 amino acids. The CDR3 coding sequence is TGCAGCGCTGACCACCCTCCCTCCCCCAGGGGCTACACCTTC. Amino acid sequence: CSADHPPSPRGYTF.

This chain joins TRBV19 and TRBJ2-4; 7 bases line up with TRBD1. Unmatched junction bases numbered 20, after V lost 3 bases and J lost 0 bases. This CDR3 is 21 amino acids long. Per the germline V gene, CDR1 is LNHDA and CDR2 is SQIVND (reference sequence). Here the CDR3 reads CASSMGPPGQYFVLAKNIQYF. The CDR3 DNA sequence: TGTGCCAGTAGTATGGGACCTCCGGGACAGTATTTTGTTCTAGCCAAAAACATTCAGTACTTC.

This clone appeared once. This chain joins TRBV19 and TRBJ1-2; TRBD1 agrees at 7 bases. This CDR3 contains 17 residues. CDR1 is LNHDA and CDR2 is SQIVND in the germline V gene (reference sequence). V lost 1 base and J lost 6; bases outside the gene matches: 14. The chain's CDR3 is CASSIAARGQNPNGYTF. As DNA, the CDR3 is TGTGCCAGTAGTATAGCGGCCAGGGGACAGAACCCAAATGGCTACACCTTC.

The gene calls are TRBV14 and TRBJ2-5; D not certain. The CDR3 covers 15 residues. Germline CDR1 SGHDN, CDR2 FVKESK. With 4 bases removed from V and 7 bases from J, the gap between germline ends came to 19 bases. The CDR3 region has the DNA TGTGCCAGCAGCCTGCAATCAGTGGGCCCGGGGACCCAGTACTTC. It specifies CASSLQSVGPGTQYF.

This chain links TRBV29-1 with TRBJ1-2; 7 bases are a match to TRBD1. J lost 4 bases, V lost 1 base, and 9 bases had no gene match. The CDR3 length is 15 residues. The germline CDR1 and CDR2 sequences are SQVTM and ANQGSEA. CDR3: CSVEVVKGAVYGYTF. The CDR3 region has the DNA TGCAGCGTTGAAGTTGTGAAGGGGGCAGTCTATGGCTACACCTTC.

This clone was recorded a few times. This rearrangement joins TRBV5-5 to TRBJ2-7; 7 bases align to TRBD2. V lost 5 bases to trimming and J lost 3 bases; unmatched junction nucleotides: 11. This CDR3 has 15 amino acids. The germline V gene has CDR1 SGHKS and CDR2 YYEKEE (reference sequence). CDR3 DNA: TGTGCCAGCAGTCGTCTAGCGGAACTCTTCTACGAGCAGTACTTC. It translates to CASSRLAELFYEQYF.

This sequence joins TRBV15 and TRBJ1-5; TRBD1 matches 7 bases. Germline CDR1 LNHNV, CDR2 YYDKDF (reference sequence). CDR3 length: 13 residues. The trim removed 6 bases at V and 5 bases at J, leaving 4 bases unmatched. CDR3: CATRGDSYQPQHF. CDR3 sequence (DNA): TGTGCCACCAGAGGGGACAGCTATCAGCCCCAGCATTTT.

The sample holds a few counts of this clone. The chain joins TRBV19 to TRBJ1-1, with 9 bases aligning to TRBD1. The germline CDR1 and CDR2 sequences are LNHDA and SQIVND (reference sequence). The CDR3 is 14 residues long. V shed 6 bases and J 4 bases; nucleotides not matched to a gene: 6. The CDR3 DNA follows: TGTGCCAGTAGCGCCCAGACAGGGGGCACTGAAGCTTTCTTT. Amino acids: CASSAQTGGTEAFF.

This chain connects TRBV7-9 to TRBJ2-5, with 7 bases aligning to TRBD1. The CDR3 has 14 amino acids. Trimming took 4 bases from V and 1 from J; bases not matched to a gene: 3. Germline V CDR1 and CDR2: SEHNR, FQNEAQ (reference sequence). The CDR3 spells CASSWGQRQETQYF. CDR3 nucleotide sequence: TGTGCCAGCAGCTGGGGACAGCGCCAAGAGACCCAGTACTTC.

This sequence joins TRBV7-8 and TRBJ1-2, with 11 bases aligning to TRBD1. V shed 5 bases and J 4 bases; nucleotides not matched to a gene: 9. CDR3 size: 16 residues. CDR1 and CDR2 from the germline V gene are SGHVS and FQNEAQ. The chain's CDR3 is CASSPRRTGGTYGYTF. CDR3 DNA: TGTGCCAGCAGCCCCCGGCGGACAGGGGGCACCTATGGCTACACCTTC.

The J gene is TRBJ2-6, the V gene TRBV7-9; D possibly corresponds to TRBD1 (6 bases). Germline V lookup: CDR1 SEHNR, CDR2 FQNEAQ (reference sequence). The CDR3 covers 18 residues. V lost 2 bases, J lost 0 bases, and 14 bases lay in between. The CDR3: CASSLLWDKSSGANVLTF. As DNA, the CDR3 is TGTGCCAGCAGCTTATTATGGGACAAGAGCTCTGGGGCCAACGTCCTGACTTTC. Together with reference TRBV7-9 and TRBJ2-6, the CDR3 gives the full variable domain: DTGVSQNPRHKITKRGQNVTFRCDPISEHNRLYWYRQTLGQGPEFLTYFQNEAQLEKSRLLSDRFSAERPKGSFSTLEIQRTEQGDSAMYLCASSLLWDKSSGANVLTFGAGSRLTVL.

This rearrangement joins TRBV5-4 to TRBJ1-1; D gene ambiguous. The CDR3 has 13 residues. Looked up from germline, CDR1 is SGHNT and CDR2 is YYREEE (reference sequence). The germline V and J ends were trimmed by 6 bases and 7 bases, with 16 bases remaining between them. The CDR3 loop reads CASTLPTSDEAFF. As DNA, the CDR3 is TGTGCCAGCACCCTCCCGACTTCGGATGAAGCTTTCTTT.